The 5 T cell receptor beta chains below come from one sample, sequenced in a study of CD8 T cells in Susac syndrome. RNA in amounts of about 0.5 to 1 ug was reverse transcribed with random hexamers. Each CDR3 protein is one row after TCRdb ran MiXCR on the immunoSEQ multiplex PCR reads. Of fewer than 80,000 distinct CDR3 sequences listed, approximately 95% are singletons. Material: CD8+ T cells from PBMCs. The receptors come from a human donor in good health.

The J gene is TRBJ1-5, the V gene TRBV24-1; D gene uncertain. Per the germline V gene, CDR1 is KGHDR and CDR2 is SFDVKD. V lost 5 bases, J lost 5 bases, and 9 bases lay in between. This CDR3 region has 13 residues. The DNA of the CDR3 is TGTGCCACCAGTGGTCGGATAGATCAGCCCCAGCATTTT. Amino acids: CATSGRIDQPQHF.

The V gene is TRBV7-9, the J gene TRBJ2-1; weak D call: TRBD2 (8 bases). The length of the CDR3 is 17 residues. Trimming took 1 base from V and 1 from J, leaving 14 bases between them. Looked up from germline, CDR1 is SEHNR and CDR2 is FQNEAQ (reference sequence). CDR3 sequence reads: CASSLGQGGRSYNEQFF. The CDR3 DNA reads as TGTGCCAGCAGCTTAGGACAGGGCGGGAGGTCCTACAATGAGCAGTTCTTC.

The CDR3 sequence is CASSEAGGLYEQYF. The CDR3 nucleotides read TGTGCCAGCAGTGAAGCGGGTGGCTTGTACGAGCAGTACTTC. The J gene is TRBJ2-7, the V gene TRBV2; unclear D gene. The V end was cut by 0 bases, the J end by 4 bases, with 10 bases between. Looked up from germline, CDR1 is SNHLY and CDR2 is FYNNEI. The CDR3 is 14 amino acids.

This clonotype was recorded once. This sequence joins TRBV28 and TRBJ2-7, with D possibly TRBD2 on 6 matching bases. The germline CDR1 and CDR2 sequences are MDHEN and SYDVKM. The CDR3 runs 13 residues. Trimming left V 8 bases short and J 3 bases short, with 14 bases between. CDR3 sequence reads: CASGPRGGYEQYF. In DNA, the CDR3 is TGTGCCAGCGGCCCTAGGGGAGGCTACGAGCAGTACTTC. The complete variable domain, with remaining parts taken from reference TRBV28 and TRBJ2-7, reads DVKVTQSSRYLVKRTGEKVFLECVQDMDHENMFWYRQDPGLGLRLIYFSYDVKMKEKGDIPEGYSVSREKKERFSLILESASTNQTSMYLCASGPRGGYEQYFGPGTRLTVT.

The chain uses TRBV7-7 and TRBJ2-6; D remains ambiguous. Germline V gene sequence: CDR1 SSHAT, CDR2 FNYEAQ (reference sequence). The CDR3 sequence is 14 residues long. The CDR3 region has the DNA TGTGCTAGCCTTGCCCGCTCTGGGGCCAACGTCCTGACTTTC. Its translation is CASLARSGANVLTF.